This T cell receptor beta chain came from a study of early T cells in non-severe SARS-CoV-2 infection. Study-wide background: Chains stayed unpaired after sequencing of bulk RNA from unsorted whole blood.

General observations from the study: Using VDJdb, the matching emphasized anti-spike CD8 responses while missing private and CD4 specificities.

Unique molecular identifiers were affixed to single, distinct cDNA molecules. TCRdb re-called the 5' RACE reads with MiXCR, one entry per CDR3 protein. The repertoire holds tens of thousands of distinct CDR3 sequences, with 4.5% to 7% as singletons. Concerning this clonotype: The target antigen is unknown.

Sequencing was carried out using whole blood. This receptor was identified in an adult who was a healthcare worker with PCR-confirmed SARS-CoV-2 infection or an uninfected control (not recorded which).

This CDR3 is CASSGVQNTGELFF. DNA of the CDR3: TGCGCCAGCAGCGGGGTACAGAACACCGGGGAGCTGTTTTTT. V usage is TRBV5-1 and J usage is TRBJ2-2; D is ambiguous. Germline V gene data show CDR1 as SGHRS and CDR2 as YFSETQ. The length of the CDR3 is 14 residues. V lost 4 bases to trimming and J lost 1 base, with 8 bases between them.